These T cell receptor beta chains were read from a single sample in a study of blood T cell repertoires in COVID-19. Data came from immunoSEQ multiplex PCR; TCRdb stores just in-frame clones and leaves some out. The sample lists roughly 35,000 clones, around 90% occurring once. The sequenced sample consisted of peripheral blood. The receptors stem from a man aged 55 to 70 with active COVID-19. CDR3s include the opening cysteine and the closing phenylalanine or tryptophan. Fields, in order: J gene, clone size, V gene, D gene, CDR3 DNA, CDR3 protein. D genes are given only for firm matches. The listing skips clone size in some rows; elsewhere it reads once, few, many or a size class.

J: TRBJ2-7; size: NA; V: TRBV9; D: TRBD2; DNA: TGTGCCAGCAGCAAGACTAGCGGGGGGGAGCAGTACTTC; CDR3: CASSKTSGGEQYF
J: TRBJ1-2; size: NA; V: TRBV27; D: NA; DNA: TGTGCCAGCAGTCTCACCAGACATATATTGGGTGGCTACACCTTC; CDR3: CASSLTRHILGGYTF
J: TRBJ1-5; size: NA; V: TRBV19; D: NA; DNA: TGTGCCAGTAGAATTTTATGGCAAAGCAATCAGCCCCAGCATTTT; CDR3: CASRILWQSNQPQHF
J: TRBJ2-2; size: few; V: TRBV5-1; D: TRBD1; DNA: TGCGCCAGCAGCAAGGGGACAGCGAACACCGGGGAGCTGTTTTTT; CDR3: CASSKGTANTGELFF
J: TRBJ2-1; size: NA; V: TRBV4-1; D: NA; DNA: TGCGCCAGCAGCCAAGTGCCAGGGGGGAGATTCGACAATGAGCAGTTCTTC; CDR3: CASSQVPGGRFDNEQFF
J: TRBJ2-4; size: NA; V: TRBV18; D: TRBD2; DNA: TGTGCCAGCTCACCCCCCTTAGGACTAGCAGAAGCCAAAAACATTCAGTACTTC; CDR3: CASSPPLGLAEAKNIQYF
J: TRBJ2-7; size: few; V: TRBV28; D: TRBD2; DNA: TGTGCCAGCAGTTCCCCCTTTGCGGGAGCCGAGCAGTACTTC; CDR3: CASSSPFAGAEQYF
J: TRBJ2-7; size: NA; V: TRBV5-5; D: TRBD1; DNA: TGTGCCAGCAGCTTGGTGACAGGGGCCTACGAGCAGTACTTC; CDR3: CASSLVTGAYEQYF
J: TRBJ1-2; size: NA; V: TRBV10-2; D: TRBD1; DNA: TGCGCCAGCAAAGAAACAGGGGAGAATGGCTACACCTTC; CDR3: CASKETGENGYTF
J: TRBJ1-2; size: NA; V: TRBV6-4; D: NA; DNA: TGTGCCAGCAGTGACTCGACGGCAGGCAATAACTATGGCTACACCTTC; CDR3: CASSDSTAGNNYGYTF
J: TRBJ2-3; size: NA; V: TRBV7-8; D: NA; DNA: TGTGCCAGCAGCTTAGGGCGGGGCCGCACAGATACGCAGTATTTT; CDR3: CASSLGRGRTDTQYF